A selection of T cell receptor beta chains follows, all from one sample in a study of CD8+ T cells in alopecia areata. The protocol was immunoSEQ multiplex PCR, while the TCRdb copy is restricted to in-frame clones and leaves out a portion. The sample includes hundreds of thousands of clones, 60% seen only once; the top ten take about 0.9%. The sequencing used CD4+ T cells sorted from blood, collected around week 54, from a patient treated with tofacitinib. The receptors were gathered from a human donor with alopecia areata. Each CDR3 is given with its conserved first and last residue. Fields, in order: J gene, clone size, D gene, V gene, CDR3 protein, CDR3 DNA. D genes are given only for firm matches. Size is omitted from some rows. Given values are once, few, many or a class for expanded clones.

TRBJ1-1,few,-,TRBV20-1,CSARGPNGAFF,TGCAGTGCTAGAGGCCCTAACGGGGCTTTCTTT
TRBJ1-1,-,-,TRBV21-1,CASSKGTVNTEAFF,TGTGCCAGCAGCAAAGGGACAGTGAACACTGAAGCTTTCTTT
TRBJ1-5,-,-,TRBV6-5,CASSPRQPNQPQHF,TGTGCCAGCAGCCCCAGACAGCCCAATCAGCCCCAGCATTTT
TRBJ2-5,few,-,TRBV18,CASSPIQGYQETQYF,TGTGCCAGCTCACCCATCCAGGGGTATCAAGAGACCCAGTACTTC
TRBJ1-2,-,-,TRBV7-9,CASSFADYGYTF,TGTGCCAGCAGCTTCGCAGACTATGGCTACACCTTC
TRBJ2-3,-,-,TRBV5-6,CASTPGLSESDTQYF,TGTGCCAGCACCCCGGGGCTATCGGAGTCAGATACGCAGTATTTT
TRBJ1-1,few,-,TRBV7-2,CASSTGQQNTEAFF,TGTGCCAGCAGCACAGGACAGCAGAACACTGAAGCTTTCTTT
TRBJ1-2,-,TRBD1,TRBV27,CASSAYGTANYGYTF,TGTGCCAGCAGCGCATACGGGACAGCTAACTATGGCTACACCTTC
TRBJ2-2,few,-,TRBV29-1,CSVDLGVGTGELFF,TGCAGCGTTGATTTGGGAGTGGGCACCGGGGAGCTGTTTTTT
TRBJ1-6,-,-,TRBV7-3,CASSLDGDNSPLHF,TGTGCCAGCAGTCTGGACGGAGATAATTCACCCCTCCACTTT